This is a list of T cell receptor beta chains from one sample in a study of T cells in Graves' hyperthyroidism and ophthalmopathy. TCRdb independently ran MiXCR on the multiplex PCR reads; one entry per CDR3 protein. The data show about 52,000 distinct CDR3 sequences, roughly 50% seen once. The material sequenced was blood. The receptors were sampled from a woman between 45 and 60 years old with Graves' ophthalmopathy. Both conserved end residues are part of each CDR3.

>TRBV6-1|TRBJ2-7
CAPLGEQYF
>TRBV3-1|TRBJ2-1
CASSRLGNEQFF
>TRBV6-5|TRBJ2-2
CASSTSGGAPGRELFF
>TRBV2|TRBJ1-6
CASSPSPGSPLHF
>TRBV7-3|TRBJ1-5
CASRAGCYSNQPQHF
>TRBV4-1|TRBJ2-5
CASSQVNLISLETQYF
>TRBV19|TRBJ1-4
CARTQSRGPGEKLFF
>TRBV14|TRBJ2-7
CASSLGPGNEQYF
>TRBV10-3|NA
CAISVLAGFNEQFF
>TRBV2|TRBJ1-5
CASSPSPGSPQHF
>TRBV11-2|TRBJ1-2
CASSLEGAGTGYTF
>TRBV24-1|TRBJ2-5
CATSDSGTSGSSETQYF
>TRBV2|TRBJ2-7
CASSEGGLAASYEQYF
>TRBV7-2|TRBJ2-7
CASSSTGPPYEQYF
>TRBV7-9|TRBJ2-1
CASRGTSGQREQFF
>TRBV10-2|TRBJ2-7
CASSEAVSYEQYF
>TRBV7-9|TRBJ2-1
CASSLAGRGGYNEQFF
>TRBV20-1|TRBJ1-1
CSAFPGQGWDTEAFF
>TRBV3-1|TRBJ1-2
CASSQGQGRRYTF
>TRBV6-1|TRBJ2-7
CASLKQGASYEQYF
>TRBV11-1|TRBJ2-1
CASKTDYNEQFF
>TRBV20-1|TRBJ2-7
CSAHDSNSYGQYF
>TRBV19|TRBJ2-3
CASSIAAGREEADTQYF
>TRBV19|TRBJ2-1
CASSSSQGSYNEQFF
>TRBV27|TRBJ2-6
CASSSSGANVLTF
>TRBV9|TRBJ1-1
CASSGGGGIEAFF
>TRBV7-8|TRBJ2-1
CASSPGTTSNEQFF
>TRBV7-3|TRBJ2-7
CASGRGSSYEQYF
>TRBV20-1|TRBJ2-7
CSAPSGLAGGHDEQYF
>TRBV14|TRBJ2-5
CASSQEETQYF
>TRBV7-9|TRBJ2-5
CASSRDQETQYF
>TRBV5-1|TRBJ2-7
CASGKTGAYEQYF
>TRBV14|TRBJ2-7
CASSHPYDGVRPYEQYF
>TRBV29-1|TRBJ2-3
CSVWREMQCF
>TRBV20-1|NA
CSATATSGRANNQPQHF